Detailed here is one T cell receptor beta chain. Its antigen is not identified. These data originate in a study of T cells in Graves' hyperthyroidism and ophthalmopathy. Absent ophthalmopathy progression within 18 months defined stable Graves' hyperthyroidism. Amplified TCR beta CDR3 regions derived from RNA transcripts. HTBI primers were employed in a first-round RT-PCR of the TCR CDR3. TCRdb reanalysed the multiplex PCR reads using MiXCR and keeps one entry per CDR3 protein. In the table there are about 420,000 distinct CDR3 sequences, more than 15% of which are singletons. V lost 2 bases and J lost 3, with 11 bases in between. In germline, CDR1 is SNHLY, CDR2 FYNNEI. The CDR3 length is 15 residues. Overall study findings and caveats: Blood also held most thyroid clonotypes expanded beyond 0.001.

Sequencing was carried out using blood. This sequence joins TRBV2 and TRBJ1-5; TRBD1 might be the D (5 bases). This TCR derives from a woman aged 18-29 years with Graves' hyperthyroidism. The CDR3 DNA is TGTGCCAGCAGTGAACCGGGACGGTCCAATCAGCCCCAGCATTTT. It translates to CASSEPGRSNQPQHF. The full variable domain, with the rest looked up from reference TRBV2 and TRBJ1-5, is EPEVTQTPSHQVTQMGQEVILRCVPISNHLYFYWYRQILGQKVEFLVSFYNNEISEKSEIFDDQFSVERPDGSNFTLKIRSTKLEDSAMYFCASSEPGRSNQPQHFGDGTRLSIL.